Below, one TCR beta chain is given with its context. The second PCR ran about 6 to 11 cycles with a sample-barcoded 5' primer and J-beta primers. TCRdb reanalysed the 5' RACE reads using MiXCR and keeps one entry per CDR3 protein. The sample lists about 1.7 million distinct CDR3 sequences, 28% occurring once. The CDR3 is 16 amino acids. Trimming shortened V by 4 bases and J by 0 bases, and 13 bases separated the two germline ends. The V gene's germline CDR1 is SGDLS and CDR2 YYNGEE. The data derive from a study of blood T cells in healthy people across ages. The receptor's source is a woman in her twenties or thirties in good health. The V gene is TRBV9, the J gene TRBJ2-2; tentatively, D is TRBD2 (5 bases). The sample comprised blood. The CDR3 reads CASSPRGLANTGELFF. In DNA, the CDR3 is TGTGCCAGCAGCCCCCGTGGACTCGCGAACACCGGGGAGCTGTTTTTT.